This T cell receptor (beta chain) was obtained from a study of metastatic and nonmetastatic thyroid tumors. This clone showed up many times. The length of the CDR3 is 16 residues. The germline gives CDR1 LGHNA, CDR2 YNFKEQ. Trimming took 2 bases from V and 7 from J; bases not matched to a gene: 7. Every patient underwent thyroid surgery untreated. TCRdb re-called the PCR reads through MiXCR. In the table there are 30,000 to 35,000 clones, roughly 29% of which are singletons. V and J are TRBV4-2 and TRBJ1-4, with 10 nucleotides matching TRBD1. The clonotype comes from a female donor with papillary thyroid cancer or a benign thyroid nodule (not recorded which). Some clones in this sample may be carry-over from other donors' samples. The sample taken for sequencing was blood. In nucleotides, the CDR3 is TGTGCCAGCAGCCAACGCGGACAGGGGGGGTCTGAAAAACTGTTTTTT. This translates into CASSQRGQGGSEKLFF.